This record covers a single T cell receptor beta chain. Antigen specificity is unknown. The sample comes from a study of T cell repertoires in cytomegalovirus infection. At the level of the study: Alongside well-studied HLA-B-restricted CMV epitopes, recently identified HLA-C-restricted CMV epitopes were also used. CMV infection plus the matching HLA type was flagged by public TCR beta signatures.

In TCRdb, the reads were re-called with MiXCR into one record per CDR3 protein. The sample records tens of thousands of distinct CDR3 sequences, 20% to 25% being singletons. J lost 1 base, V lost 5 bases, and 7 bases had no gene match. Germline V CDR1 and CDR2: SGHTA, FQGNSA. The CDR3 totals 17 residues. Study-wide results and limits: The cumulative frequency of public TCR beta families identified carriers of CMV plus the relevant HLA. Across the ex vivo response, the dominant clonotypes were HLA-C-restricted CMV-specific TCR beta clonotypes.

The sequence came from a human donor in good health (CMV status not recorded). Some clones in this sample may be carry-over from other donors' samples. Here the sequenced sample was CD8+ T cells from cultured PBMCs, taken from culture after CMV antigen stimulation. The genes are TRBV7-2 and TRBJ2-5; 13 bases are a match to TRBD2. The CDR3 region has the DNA TGTGCCAGCAGCCCCCACGGGACTAGCGGGGCCCAAGAGACCCAGTACTTC. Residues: CASSPHGTSGAQETQYF.